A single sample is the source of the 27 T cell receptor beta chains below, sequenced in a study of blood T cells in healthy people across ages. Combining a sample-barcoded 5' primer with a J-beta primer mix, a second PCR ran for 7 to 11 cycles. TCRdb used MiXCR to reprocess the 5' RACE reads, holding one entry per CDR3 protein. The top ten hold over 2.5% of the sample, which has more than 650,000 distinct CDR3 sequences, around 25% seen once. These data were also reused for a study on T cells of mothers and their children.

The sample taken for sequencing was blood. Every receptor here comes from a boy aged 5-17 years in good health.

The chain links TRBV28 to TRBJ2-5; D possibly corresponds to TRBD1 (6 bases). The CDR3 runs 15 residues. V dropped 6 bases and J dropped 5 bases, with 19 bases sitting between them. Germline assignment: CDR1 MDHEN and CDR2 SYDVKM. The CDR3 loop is CASSLTGFRAETQYF. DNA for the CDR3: TGTGCCAGCAGCCTAACAGGGTTTCGTGCGGAGACCCAGTACTTC.

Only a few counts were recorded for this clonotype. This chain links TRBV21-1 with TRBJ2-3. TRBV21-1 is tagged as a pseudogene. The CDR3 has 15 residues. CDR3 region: CASKQGHRGTDTQYF. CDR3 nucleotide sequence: TGTGCCAGCAAGCAAGGGCACCGAGGCACAGATACGCAGTATTTT.

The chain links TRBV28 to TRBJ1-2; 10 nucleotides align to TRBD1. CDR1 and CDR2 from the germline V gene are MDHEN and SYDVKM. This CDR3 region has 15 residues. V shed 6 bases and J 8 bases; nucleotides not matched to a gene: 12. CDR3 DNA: TGTGCCAGCAGAACCCTCCGGGACAGGGGCCAGGGCTACACCTTC. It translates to CASRTLRDRGQGYTF.

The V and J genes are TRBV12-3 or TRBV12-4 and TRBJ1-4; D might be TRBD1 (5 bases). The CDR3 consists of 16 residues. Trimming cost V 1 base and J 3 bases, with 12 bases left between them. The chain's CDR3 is CASSLVLGLPNEKLFF. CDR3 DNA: TGTGCCAGCAGTTTAGTATTGGGGCTACCTAATGAAAAACTGTTTTTT.

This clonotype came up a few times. Here the CDR3 reads CSVVKTGGSEKLFF. CDR3 bases: TGCAGCGTTGTGAAGACGGGAGGTAGTGAAAAACTGTTTTTT. The genes are TRBV29-1 and TRBJ1-4, with no clear D. Germline CDR1 reads SQVTM; CDR2 reads ANQGSEA. The CDR3 totals 14 residues. V lost 4 bases and J lost 7, with 16 bases in between. The full variable domain, in which reference TRBV29-1 and TRBJ1-4 provide the parts outside the CDR3, is SAVISQKPSRDICQRGTSLTIQCQVDSQVTMMFWYRQQPGQSLTLIATANQGSEATYESGFVIDKFPISRPNLTFSTLTVSNMSPEDSSIYLCSVVKTGGSEKLFFGSGTQLSVL.

The CDR3, as DNA: TGTGCCATCAGTGAGTCGGGTGGCGACTACTACGAGCAGTACTTC. Translation: CAISESGGDYYEQYF. The chain carries TRBV10-3 and TRBJ2-7, with a weak D call TRBD2 (5 bases). CDR1 and CDR2 from the germline V gene are ENHRY and SYGVKD. The ends were cut back, 0 bases at V and 3 bases at J, with 12 bases in the middle. There are 15 residues in the CDR3.

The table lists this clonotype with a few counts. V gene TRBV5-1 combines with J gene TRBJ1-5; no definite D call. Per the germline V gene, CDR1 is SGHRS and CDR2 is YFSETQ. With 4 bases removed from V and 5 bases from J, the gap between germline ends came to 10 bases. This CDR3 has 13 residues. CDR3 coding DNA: TGCGCCAGCAGCATCGGCGGGGATCAGCCCCAGCATTTT. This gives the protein CASSIGGDQPQHF.

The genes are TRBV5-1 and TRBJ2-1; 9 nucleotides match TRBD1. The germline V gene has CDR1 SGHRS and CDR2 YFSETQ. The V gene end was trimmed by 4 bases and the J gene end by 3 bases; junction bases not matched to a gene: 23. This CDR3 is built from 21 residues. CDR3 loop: CASSPRASDRGKGPYYNEQFF. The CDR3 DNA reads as TGCGCCAGCAGCCCCAGAGCATCGGACAGGGGAAAAGGGCCCTACTACAATGAGCAGTTCTTC.

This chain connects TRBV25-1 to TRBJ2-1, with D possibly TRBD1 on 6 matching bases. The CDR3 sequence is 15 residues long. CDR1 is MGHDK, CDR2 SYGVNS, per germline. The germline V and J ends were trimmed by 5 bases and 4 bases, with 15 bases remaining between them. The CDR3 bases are TGTGCCAGCAGTACCGGGACAAAAAGTTACAATGAGCAGTTCTTC. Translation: CASSTGTKSYNEQFF.

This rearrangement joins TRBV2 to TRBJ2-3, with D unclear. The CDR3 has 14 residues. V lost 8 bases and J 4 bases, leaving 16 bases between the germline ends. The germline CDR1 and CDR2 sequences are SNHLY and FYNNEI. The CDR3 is CASGPGPVPDTQYF. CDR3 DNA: TGTGCCAGCGGTCCAGGCCCAGTCCCAGATACGCAGTATTTT.

This CDR3 is CASSAPTGLANTGELFF. In DNA form, the CDR3 reads TGTGCCAGCAGCGCGCCCACGGGACTAGCAAACACCGGGGAGCTGTTTTTT. The chain employs TRBV9 and TRBJ2-2; 9 bases agree with TRBD2. Germline CDR1 is SGDLS and CDR2 is YYNGEE. The V and J ends lost 3 bases and 2 bases, in that order; junction bases with no gene match: 8. The CDR3 sequence is 17 residues long.

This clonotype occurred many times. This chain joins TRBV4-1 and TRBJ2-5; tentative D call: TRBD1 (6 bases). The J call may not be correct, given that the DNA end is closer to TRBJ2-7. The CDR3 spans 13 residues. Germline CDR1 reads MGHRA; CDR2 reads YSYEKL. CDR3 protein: CASSPGTLYEQYF. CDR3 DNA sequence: TGCGCCAGCAGCCCCGGGACACTTTACGAGCAGTACTTC.

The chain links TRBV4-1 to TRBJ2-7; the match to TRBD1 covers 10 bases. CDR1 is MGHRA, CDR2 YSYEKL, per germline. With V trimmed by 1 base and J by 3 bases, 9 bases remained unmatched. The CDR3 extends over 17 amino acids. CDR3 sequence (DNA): TGCGCCAGCAGCCAAGTCTCCCGGGGACAGGGGCTCTACGAGCAGTACTTC. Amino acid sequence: CASSQVSRGQGLYEQYF.

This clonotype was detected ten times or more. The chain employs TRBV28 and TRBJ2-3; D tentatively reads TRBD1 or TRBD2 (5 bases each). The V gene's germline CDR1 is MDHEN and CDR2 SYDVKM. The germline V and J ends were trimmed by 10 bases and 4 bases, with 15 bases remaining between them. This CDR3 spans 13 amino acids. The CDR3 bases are TGTGCCATCCTCCCTGGGGGTTCAGATACGCAGTATTTT. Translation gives CAILPGGSDTQYF.

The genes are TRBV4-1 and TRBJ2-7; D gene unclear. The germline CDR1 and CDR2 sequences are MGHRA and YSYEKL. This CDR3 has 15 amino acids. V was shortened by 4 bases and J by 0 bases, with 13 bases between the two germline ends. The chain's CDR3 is CASSLFPETSYEQYF. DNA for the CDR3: TGCGCCAGCAGCCTATTCCCTGAAACCTCCTACGAGCAGTACTTC.

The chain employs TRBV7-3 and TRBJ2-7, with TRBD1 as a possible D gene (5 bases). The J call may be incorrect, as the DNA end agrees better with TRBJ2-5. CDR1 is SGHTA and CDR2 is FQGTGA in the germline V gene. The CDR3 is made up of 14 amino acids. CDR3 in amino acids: CASSLFQGAETQYF. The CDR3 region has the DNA TGTGCCAGCAGCTTATTTCAGGGTGCGGAGACCCAGTACTTC.

CDR3 in DNA: TGCGCCAGCAGCCATGGACTGACTCAAGAGACCCAGTACTTC. Protein product: CASSHGLTQETQYF. The chain combines TRBV5-1 with TRBJ2-5; maybe TRBD2 (5 bases). The CDR3 has 14 amino acids. In germline, CDR1 is SGHRS, CDR2 YFSETQ. Trimming stripped 4 bases from V and 2 bases from J, with 12 bases between.

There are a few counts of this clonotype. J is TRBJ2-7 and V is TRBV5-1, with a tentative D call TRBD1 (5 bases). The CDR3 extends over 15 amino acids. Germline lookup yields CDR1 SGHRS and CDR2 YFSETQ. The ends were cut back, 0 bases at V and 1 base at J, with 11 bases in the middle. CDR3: CASSLALGQSYEQYF. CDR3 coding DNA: TGCGCCAGCAGCTTGGCCCTAGGACAATCCTACGAGCAGTACTTC.

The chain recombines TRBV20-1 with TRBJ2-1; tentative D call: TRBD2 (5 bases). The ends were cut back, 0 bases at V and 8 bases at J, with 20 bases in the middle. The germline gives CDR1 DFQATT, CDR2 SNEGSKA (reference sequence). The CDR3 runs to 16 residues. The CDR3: CSARDSPFPDLDEQFF. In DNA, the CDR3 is TGCAGTGCTAGAGATAGTCCGTTCCCGGACTTGGATGAGCAGTTCTTC.

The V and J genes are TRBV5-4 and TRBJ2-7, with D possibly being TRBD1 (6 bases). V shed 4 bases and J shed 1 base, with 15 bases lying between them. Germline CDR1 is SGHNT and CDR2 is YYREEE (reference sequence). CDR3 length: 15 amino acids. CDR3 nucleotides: TGTGCCAGCAGCAACTCCCTCGGACAGTCCTACGAGCAGTACTTC. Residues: CASSNSLGQSYEQYF.

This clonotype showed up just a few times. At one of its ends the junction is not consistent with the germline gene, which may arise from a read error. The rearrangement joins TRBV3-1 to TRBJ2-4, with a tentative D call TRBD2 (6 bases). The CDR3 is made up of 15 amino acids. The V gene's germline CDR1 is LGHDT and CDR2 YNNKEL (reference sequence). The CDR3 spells CASSQDPRAGNIRYF. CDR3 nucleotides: TGTGCCAGCAGCCAAGACCCCAGGGCGGGAAACATTCGGTACTTC.

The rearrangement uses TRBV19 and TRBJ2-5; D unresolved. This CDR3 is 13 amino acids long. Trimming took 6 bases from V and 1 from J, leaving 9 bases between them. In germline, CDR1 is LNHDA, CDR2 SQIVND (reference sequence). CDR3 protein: CASRSAAQETQYF. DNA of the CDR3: TGTGCCAGTAGGTCGGCAGCCCAAGAGACCCAGTACTTC.

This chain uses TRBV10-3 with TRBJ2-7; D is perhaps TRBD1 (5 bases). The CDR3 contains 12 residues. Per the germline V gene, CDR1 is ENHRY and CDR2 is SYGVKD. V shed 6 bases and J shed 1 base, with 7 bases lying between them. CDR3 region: CAIRTVSYEQYF. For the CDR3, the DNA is TGTGCCATCAGGACAGTTTCCTACGAGCAGTACTTC.

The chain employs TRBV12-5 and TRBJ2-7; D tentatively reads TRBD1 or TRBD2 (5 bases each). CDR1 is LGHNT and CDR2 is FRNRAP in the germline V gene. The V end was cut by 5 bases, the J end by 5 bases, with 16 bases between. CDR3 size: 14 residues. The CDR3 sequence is CASGPTGLIDEQYF. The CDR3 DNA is TGTGCTAGTGGTCCTACAGGACTTATCGACGAGCAGTACTTC.

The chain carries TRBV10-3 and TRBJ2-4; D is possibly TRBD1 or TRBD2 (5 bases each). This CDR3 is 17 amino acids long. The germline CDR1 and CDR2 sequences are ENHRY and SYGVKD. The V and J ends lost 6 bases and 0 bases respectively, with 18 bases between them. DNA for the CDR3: TGTGCCATCAGCCCCCGTTCTGGGGACGTAGCCAAAAACATTCAGTACTTC. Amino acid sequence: CAISPRSGDVAKNIQYF.

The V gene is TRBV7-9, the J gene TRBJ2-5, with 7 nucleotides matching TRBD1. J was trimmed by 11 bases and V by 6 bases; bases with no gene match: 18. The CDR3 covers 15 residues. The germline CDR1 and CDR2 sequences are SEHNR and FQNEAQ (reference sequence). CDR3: CASSFRGTDSSLQYF. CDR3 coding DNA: TGTGCCAGCAGTTTTCGAGGGACAGATTCTAGTCTGCAGTACTTC. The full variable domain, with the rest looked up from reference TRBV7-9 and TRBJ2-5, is DTGVSQNPRHKITKRGQNVTFRCDPISEHNRLYWYRQTLGQGPEFLTYFQNEAQLEKSRLLSDRFSAERPKGSFSTLEIQRTEQGDSAMYLCASSFRGTDSSLQYFGPGTRLLVL.

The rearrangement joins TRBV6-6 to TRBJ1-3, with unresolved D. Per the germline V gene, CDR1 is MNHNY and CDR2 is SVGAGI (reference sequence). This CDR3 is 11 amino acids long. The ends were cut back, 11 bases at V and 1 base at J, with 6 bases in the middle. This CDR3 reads CAVGSGNTIYF. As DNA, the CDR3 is TGTGCCGTGGGGTCTGGAAACACCATATATTTT.